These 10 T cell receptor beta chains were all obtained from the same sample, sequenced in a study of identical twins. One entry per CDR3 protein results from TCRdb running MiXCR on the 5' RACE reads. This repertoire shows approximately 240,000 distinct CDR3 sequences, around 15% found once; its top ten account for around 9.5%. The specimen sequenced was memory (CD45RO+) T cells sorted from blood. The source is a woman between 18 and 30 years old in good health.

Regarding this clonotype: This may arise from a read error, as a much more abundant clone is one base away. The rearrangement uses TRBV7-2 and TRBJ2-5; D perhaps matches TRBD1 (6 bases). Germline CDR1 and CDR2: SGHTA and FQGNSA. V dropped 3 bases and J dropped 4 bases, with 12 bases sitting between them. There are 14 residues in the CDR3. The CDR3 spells CASSFVGGGETQYF. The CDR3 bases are TGTGCCAGCAGCTTTGTAGGGGGTGGAGAGACCCAGTACTTC.

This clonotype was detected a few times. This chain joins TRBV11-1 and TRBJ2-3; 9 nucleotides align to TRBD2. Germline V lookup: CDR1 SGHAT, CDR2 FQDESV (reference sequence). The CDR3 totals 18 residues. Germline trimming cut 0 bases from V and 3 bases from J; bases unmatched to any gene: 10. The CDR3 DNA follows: TGTGCCAGCAGCTTAGCCGGGGTAGCGGGAGTCGGTACAGATACGCAGTATTTT. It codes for CASSLAGVAGVGTDTQYF.

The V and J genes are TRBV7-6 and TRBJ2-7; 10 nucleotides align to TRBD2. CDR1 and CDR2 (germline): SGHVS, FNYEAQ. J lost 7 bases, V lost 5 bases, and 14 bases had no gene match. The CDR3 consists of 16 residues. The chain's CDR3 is CASSPQLASGSSEQYF. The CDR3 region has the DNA TGTGCCAGCAGCCCTCAACTCGCTAGCGGGAGTAGTGAGCAGTACTTC. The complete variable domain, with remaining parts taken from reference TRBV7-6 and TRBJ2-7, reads GAGVSQSPRYKVTKRGQDVALRCDPISGHVSLYWYRQALGQGPEFLTYFNYEAQQDKSGLPNDRFSAERPEGSISTLTIQRTEQRDSAMYRCASSPQLASGSSEQYFGPGTRLTVT.

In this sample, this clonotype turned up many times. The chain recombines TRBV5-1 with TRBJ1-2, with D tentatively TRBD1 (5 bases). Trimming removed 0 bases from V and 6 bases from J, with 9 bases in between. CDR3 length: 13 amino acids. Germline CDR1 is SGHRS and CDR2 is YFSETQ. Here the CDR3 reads CASSLAGGNGYTF. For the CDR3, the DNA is TGCGCCAGCAGCTTGGCCGGGGGAAATGGCTACACCTTC.

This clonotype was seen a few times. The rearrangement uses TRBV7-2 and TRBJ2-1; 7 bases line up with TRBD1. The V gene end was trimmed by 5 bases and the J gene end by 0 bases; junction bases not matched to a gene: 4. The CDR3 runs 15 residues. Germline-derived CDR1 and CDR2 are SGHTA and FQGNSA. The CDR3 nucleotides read TGTGCCAGCAGCCGGGACAGTAGCTCCTACAATGAGCAGTTCTTC. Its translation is CASSRDSSSYNEQFF.

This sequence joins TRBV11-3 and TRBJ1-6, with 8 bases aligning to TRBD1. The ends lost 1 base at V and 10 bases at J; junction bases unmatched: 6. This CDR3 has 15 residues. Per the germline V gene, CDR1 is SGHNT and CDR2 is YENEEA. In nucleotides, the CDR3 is TGTGCCAGCAGCTTAGGACAGGGGAAAGGGTCACCCCTCCACTTT. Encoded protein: CASSLGQGKGSPLHF.

CDR3 DNA: TGCAGTGCTAGAGTCCTAGCGGGAGTACAGAATGAGCAGTTCTTC. As protein: CSARVLAGVQNEQFF. The chain has TRBV20-1 and TRBJ2-1; 10 bases match TRBD2. The CDR3 has 15 amino acids. J lost 7 bases, V lost 1 base, and 7 bases had no gene match. Germline V gene sequence: CDR1 DFQATT, CDR2 SNEGSKA (reference sequence).

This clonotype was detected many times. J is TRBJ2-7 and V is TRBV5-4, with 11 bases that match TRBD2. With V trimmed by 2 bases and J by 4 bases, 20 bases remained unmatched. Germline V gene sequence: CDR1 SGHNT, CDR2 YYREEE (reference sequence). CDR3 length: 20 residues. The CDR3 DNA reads TGTGCCAGCAGCTTTTATTACGGGACTAGCGGCCGAAAAACTTCTTACGAGCAGTACTTC. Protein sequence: CASSFYYGTSGRKTSYEQYF.

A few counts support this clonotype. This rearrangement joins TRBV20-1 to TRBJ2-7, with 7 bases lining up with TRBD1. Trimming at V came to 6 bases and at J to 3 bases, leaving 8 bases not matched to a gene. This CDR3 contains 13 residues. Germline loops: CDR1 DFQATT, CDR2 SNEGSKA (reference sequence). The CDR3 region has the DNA TGCAGTGCCCAAGGGACAGCGGTCTACGAGCAGTACTTC. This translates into CSAQGTAVYEQYF.

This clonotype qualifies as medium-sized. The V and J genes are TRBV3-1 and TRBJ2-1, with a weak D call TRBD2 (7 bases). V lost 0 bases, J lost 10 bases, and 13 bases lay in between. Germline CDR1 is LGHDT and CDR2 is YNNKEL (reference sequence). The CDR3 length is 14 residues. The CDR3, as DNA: TGTGCCAGCAGCCAAGATGCGGGGGCGCGGGAGCAGTTCTTC. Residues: CASSQDAGAREQFF.